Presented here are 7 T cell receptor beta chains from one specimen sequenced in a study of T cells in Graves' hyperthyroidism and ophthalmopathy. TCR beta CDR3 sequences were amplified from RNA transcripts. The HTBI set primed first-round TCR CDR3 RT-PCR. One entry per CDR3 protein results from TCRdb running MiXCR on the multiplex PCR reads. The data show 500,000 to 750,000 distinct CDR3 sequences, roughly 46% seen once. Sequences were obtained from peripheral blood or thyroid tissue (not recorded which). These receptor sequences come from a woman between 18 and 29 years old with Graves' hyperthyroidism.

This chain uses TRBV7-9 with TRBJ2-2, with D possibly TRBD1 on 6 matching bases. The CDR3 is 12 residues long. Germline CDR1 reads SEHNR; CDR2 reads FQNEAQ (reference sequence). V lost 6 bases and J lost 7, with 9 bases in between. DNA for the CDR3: TGTGCCAGCAGACTAGGGGGCGGGGAGCTGTTTTTT. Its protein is CASRLGGGELFF.

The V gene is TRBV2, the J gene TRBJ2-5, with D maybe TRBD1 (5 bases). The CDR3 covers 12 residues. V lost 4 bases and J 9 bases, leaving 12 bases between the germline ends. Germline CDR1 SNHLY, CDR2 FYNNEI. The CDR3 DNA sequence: TGTGCCAGCAGTGTGAACAGGCAGCCCCAGTACTTC. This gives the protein CASSVNRQPQYF. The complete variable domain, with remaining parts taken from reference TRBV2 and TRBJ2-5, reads EPEVTQTPSHQVTQMGQEVILRCVPISNHLYFYWYRQILGQKVEFLVSFYNNEISEKSEIFDDQFSVERPDGSNFTLKIRSTKLEDSAMYFCASSVNRQPQYFGPGTRLLVL.

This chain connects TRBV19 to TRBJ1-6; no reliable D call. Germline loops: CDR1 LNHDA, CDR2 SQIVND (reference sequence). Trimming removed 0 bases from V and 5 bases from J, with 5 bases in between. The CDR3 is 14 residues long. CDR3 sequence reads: CASSIDGDNSPLHF. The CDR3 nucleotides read TGTGCCAGTAGTATAGATGGGGATAATTCACCCCTCCACTTT. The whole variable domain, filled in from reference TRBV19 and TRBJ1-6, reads DGGITQSPKYLFRKEGQNVTLSCEQNLNHDAMYWYRQDPGQGLRLIYYSQIVNDFQKGDIAEGYSVSREKKESFPLTVTSAQKNPTAFYLCASSIDGDNSPLHFGNGTRLTVT.

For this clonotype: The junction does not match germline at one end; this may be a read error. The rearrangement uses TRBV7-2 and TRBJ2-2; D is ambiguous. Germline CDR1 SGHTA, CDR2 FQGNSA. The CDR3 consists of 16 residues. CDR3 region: CASNLPPSWGTGELFF. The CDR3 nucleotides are TGTGCCAGCAACTTACCCCCTAGTTGGGGCACCGGGGAGCTGTTTTTT.

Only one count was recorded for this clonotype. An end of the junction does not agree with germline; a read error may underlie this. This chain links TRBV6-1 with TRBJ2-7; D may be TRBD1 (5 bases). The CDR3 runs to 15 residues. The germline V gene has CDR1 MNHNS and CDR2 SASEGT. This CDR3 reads CASSEKGASSYEQYF. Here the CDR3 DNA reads TGTGCCAGCAGTGAAAAAGGGGCGAGCTCCTACGAGCAATACTTC.

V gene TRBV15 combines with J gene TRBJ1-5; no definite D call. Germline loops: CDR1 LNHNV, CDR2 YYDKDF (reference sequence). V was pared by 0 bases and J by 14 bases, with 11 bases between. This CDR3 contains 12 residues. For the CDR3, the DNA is TGTGCCACCAGCAGAGAGATTGGGTACGAGCATTTT. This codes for CATSREIGYEHF. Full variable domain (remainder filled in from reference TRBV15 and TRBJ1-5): DAMVIQNPRYQVTQFGKPVTLSCSQTLNHNVMYWYQQKSSQAPKLLFHYYDKDFNNEADTPDNFQSRRPNTSFCFLDIRSPGLGDTAMYLCATSREIGYEHFGDGTRLSIL.

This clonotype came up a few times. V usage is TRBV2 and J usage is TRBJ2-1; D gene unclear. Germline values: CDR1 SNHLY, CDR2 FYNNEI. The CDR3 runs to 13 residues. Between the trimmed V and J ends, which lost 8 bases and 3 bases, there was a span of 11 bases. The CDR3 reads CASGPSSYNEQFF. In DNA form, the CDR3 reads TGTGCCAGCGGCCCTTCTAGCTACAATGAGCAGTTCTTC. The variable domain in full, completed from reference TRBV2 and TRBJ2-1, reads EPEVTQTPSHQVTQMGQEVILRCVPISNHLYFYWYRQILGQKVEFLVSFYNNEISEKSEIFDDQFSVERPDGSNFTLKIRSTKLEDSAMYFCASGPSSYNEQFFGPGTRLTVL.